This TCR beta chain was identified in a study of tissue T cells after allogeneic stem cell transplantation. Generated by immunoSEQ multiplex PCR, the TCRdb table keeps only in-frame clones and is missing some. The table records 2,200 or so clones, over 40% of them present only once. In its sample, this clone ranks as medium-sized. Antigen: not known. The gene symbols are mouse symbols. With the read ending 1 residue before the CDR3 end, the germline J gene is used to fill in that end. The time point was: mouse harvest day 14 after allogeneic transplant. Mouse grafts combined 10^7 T-cell-depleted bone marrow cells with 10^6 splenic CD5+ T cells. This mouse GVHD model was MHC-mismatched B6 to BALB/c, profiled day 7 or 14. CDR1 and CDR2 (germline): FNHDT, SITEND (reference sequence). J lost 4 bases, V lost 1 base, and 6 bases had no gene match. CDR3 length: 15 residues. Study-wide findings and caveats: Alloreactivity or antigen specificity of tissue TCRs was not determined; some clones might be host cells. Blood and spleen captured only part of the tissue TCR repertoire. Within patients, tissue anatomy strongly shaped TCR repertoire composition.

Sequenced: lymph node tissue. The receptor's source is a female BALB/c mouse given C57BL/6 T cells with graft-versus-host disease after an allogeneic hematopoietic cell transplant. The chain carries TRBV19 and TRBJ2-7; 9 bases agree with TRBD1. The sequenced CDR3 bases are TGTGCCAGCAGTATATCGACAGGGGGAGGGTATGAACAGTAC. This gives the protein CASSISTGGGYEQY. The CDR3 in full is CASSISTGGGYEQYF. Variable domain in full (rest from reference TRBV19 and TRBJ2-7): GGIITQTPKFLIGQEGQKLTLKCQQNFNHDTMYWYRQDSGKGLRLIYYSITENDLQKGDLSEGYDASREKKSSFSLTVTSAQKNEMAVFLCASSISTGGGYEQYFGPGTRLTVL.